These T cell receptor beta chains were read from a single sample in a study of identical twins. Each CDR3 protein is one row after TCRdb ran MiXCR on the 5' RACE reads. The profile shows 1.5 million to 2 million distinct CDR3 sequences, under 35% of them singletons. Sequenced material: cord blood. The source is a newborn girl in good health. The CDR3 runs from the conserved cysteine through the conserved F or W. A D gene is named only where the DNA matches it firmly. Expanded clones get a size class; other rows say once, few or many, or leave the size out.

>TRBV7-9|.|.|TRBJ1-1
CASSFYGEDTEAFF
TGTGCCAGCAGCTTTTACGGGGAGGACACTGAAGCTTTCTTT
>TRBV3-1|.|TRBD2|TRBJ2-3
CASSPKPVLASTDTQYF
TGTGCCAGCAGCCCGAAACCCGTACTAGCGAGCACAGATACGCAGTATTTT
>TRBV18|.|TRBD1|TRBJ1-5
CASSPIRGTGYSNQPRHF
TGTGCCAGCTCACCTATACGGGGGACAGGGTACAGCAATCAGCCCCGGCATTTT
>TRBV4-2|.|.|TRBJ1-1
CASSHLRGAFF
TGTGCCAGCAGCCACCTCCGGGGCGCTTTCTTT
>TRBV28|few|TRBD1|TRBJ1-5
CASSPYRDRARHSNQPQHF
TGTGCCAGCAGTCCGTACCGGGACAGGGCCCGACATAGCAATCAGCCCCAGCATTTT
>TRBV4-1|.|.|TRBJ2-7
CASSQPNLARSYNEQYF
TGCGCCAGCAGCCAACCCAACCTAGCGCGCTCCTACAACGAGCAGTACTTC
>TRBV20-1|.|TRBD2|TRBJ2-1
CSAHAPSGRYNEQFF
TGCAGTGCCCACGCCCCTAGCGGGCGCTACAATGAGCAGTTCTTC
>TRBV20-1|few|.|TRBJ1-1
CSASYSNTEAFF
TGCAGTGCTAGTTACTCCAACACTGAAGCTTTCTTT
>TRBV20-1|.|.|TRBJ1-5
CSARRKGNQPQHF
TGCAGTGCCAGAAGGAAAGGGAATCAGCCCCAGCATTTT
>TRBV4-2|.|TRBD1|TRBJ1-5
CASSQERQGGSQPQHF
TGTGCCAGCAGCCAAGAAAGACAGGGTGGGAGTCAGCCCCAGCATTTT
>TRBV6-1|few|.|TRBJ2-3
CASSEVRVSTDTQYF
TGTGCCAGCAGTGAAGTTCGCGTAAGCACAGATACGCAGTATTTT
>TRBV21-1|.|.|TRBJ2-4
CASSMQNIQYF
TGTGCCAGCAGCATGCAAAACATTCAGTACTTC